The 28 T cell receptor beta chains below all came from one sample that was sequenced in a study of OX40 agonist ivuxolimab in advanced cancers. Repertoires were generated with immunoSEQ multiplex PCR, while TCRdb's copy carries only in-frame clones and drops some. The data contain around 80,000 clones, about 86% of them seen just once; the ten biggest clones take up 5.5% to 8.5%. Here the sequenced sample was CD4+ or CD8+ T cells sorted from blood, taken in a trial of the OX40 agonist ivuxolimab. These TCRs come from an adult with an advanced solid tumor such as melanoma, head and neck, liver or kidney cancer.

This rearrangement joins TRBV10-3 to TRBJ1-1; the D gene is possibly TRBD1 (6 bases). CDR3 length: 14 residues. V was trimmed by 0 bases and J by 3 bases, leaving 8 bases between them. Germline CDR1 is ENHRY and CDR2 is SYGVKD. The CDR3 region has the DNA TGTGCCATCAGTGAGTCTGGACAGTACACTGAAGCTTTCTTT. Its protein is CAISESGQYTEAFF.

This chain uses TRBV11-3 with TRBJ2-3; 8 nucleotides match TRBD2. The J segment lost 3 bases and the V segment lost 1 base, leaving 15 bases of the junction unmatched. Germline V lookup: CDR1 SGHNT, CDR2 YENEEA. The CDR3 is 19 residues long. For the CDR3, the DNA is TGTGCCAGCAGCTTAGGTACAAGGGCGGGAGGAGTCTGGACAGATACGCAGTATTTT. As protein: CASSLGTRAGGVWTDTQYF.

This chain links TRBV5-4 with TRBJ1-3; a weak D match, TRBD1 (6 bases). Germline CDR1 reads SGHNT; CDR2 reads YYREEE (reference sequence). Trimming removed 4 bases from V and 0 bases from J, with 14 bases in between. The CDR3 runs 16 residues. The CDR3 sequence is CASSVGGSGSGNTIYF. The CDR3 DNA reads TGTGCCAGCAGCGTAGGGGGGAGCGGCTCTGGAAACACCATATATTTT.

The CDR3 DNA sequence: TGTGCCACCGGTCAGGGAAATTCACCCCTCCACTTT. Amino acid sequence: CATGQGNSPLHF. The chain recombines TRBV10-3 with TRBJ1-6, with TRBD1 as a possible D gene (5 bases). Germline V lookup: CDR1 ENHRY, CDR2 SYGVKD. This CDR3 spans 12 amino acids. Trimming removed 10 bases at V and 7 bases at J, with 11 bases between.

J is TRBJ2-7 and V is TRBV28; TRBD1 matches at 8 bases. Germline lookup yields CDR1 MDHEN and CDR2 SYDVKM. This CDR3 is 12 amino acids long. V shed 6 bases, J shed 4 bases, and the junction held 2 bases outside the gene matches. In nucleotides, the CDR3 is TGTGCCAGCAGCGGGACAGGTTACGAGCAGTACGTC. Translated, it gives CASSGTGYEQYV.

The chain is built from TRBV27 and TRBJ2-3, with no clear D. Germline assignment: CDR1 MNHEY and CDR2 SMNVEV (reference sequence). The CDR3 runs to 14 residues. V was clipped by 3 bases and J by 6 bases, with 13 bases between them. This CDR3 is CASSFLGFWDTQYF. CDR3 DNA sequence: TGTGCCAGCAGTTTCCTCGGTTTTTGGGATACGCAGTATTTT.

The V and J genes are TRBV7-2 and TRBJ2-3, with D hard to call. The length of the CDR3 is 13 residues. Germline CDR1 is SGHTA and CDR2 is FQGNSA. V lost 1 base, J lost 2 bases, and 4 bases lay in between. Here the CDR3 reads CASSLGPTDTQYF. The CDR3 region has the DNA TGTGCCAGCAGCTTAGGACCCACAGATACGCAGTATTTT.

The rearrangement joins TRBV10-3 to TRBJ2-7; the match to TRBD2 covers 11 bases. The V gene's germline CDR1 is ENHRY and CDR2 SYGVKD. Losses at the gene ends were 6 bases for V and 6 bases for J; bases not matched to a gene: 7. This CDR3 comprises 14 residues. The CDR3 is CAISPSGGSIEQYV. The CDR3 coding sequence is TGTGCCATCAGCCCTAGCGGGGGGTCTATCGAGCAGTACGTC.

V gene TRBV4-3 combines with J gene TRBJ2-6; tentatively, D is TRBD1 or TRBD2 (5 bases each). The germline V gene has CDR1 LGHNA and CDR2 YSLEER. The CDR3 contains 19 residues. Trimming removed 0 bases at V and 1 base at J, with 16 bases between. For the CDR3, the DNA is TGCGCCAGCAGCCAAGAGGCTCACCGGGGCAAATCTGGGGCCAACGTCCTGACTTTC. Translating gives CASSQEAHRGKSGANVLTF.

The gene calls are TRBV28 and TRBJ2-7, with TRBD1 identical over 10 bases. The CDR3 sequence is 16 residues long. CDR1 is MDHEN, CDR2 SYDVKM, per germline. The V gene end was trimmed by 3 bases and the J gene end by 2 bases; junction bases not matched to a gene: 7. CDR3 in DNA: TGTGCCAGCAGTTTGTTGCCCGGGACAGGGGCCTACGAGCAGTACTTC. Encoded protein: CASSLLPGTGAYEQYF.

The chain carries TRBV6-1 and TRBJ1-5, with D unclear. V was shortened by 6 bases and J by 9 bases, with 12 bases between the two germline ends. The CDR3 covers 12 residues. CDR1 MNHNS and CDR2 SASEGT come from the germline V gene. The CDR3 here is CASSPGPLPQHF. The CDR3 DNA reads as TGTGCCAGCAGCCCTGGACCGTTGCCCCAGCATTTT.

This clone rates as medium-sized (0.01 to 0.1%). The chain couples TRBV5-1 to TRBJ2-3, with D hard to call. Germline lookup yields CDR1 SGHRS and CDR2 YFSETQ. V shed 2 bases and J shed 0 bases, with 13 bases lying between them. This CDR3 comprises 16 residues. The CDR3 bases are TGCGCCAGCAGCTTAATAAATCCGCATAGCACAGATACGCAGTATTTT. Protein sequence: CASSLINPHSTDTQYF.

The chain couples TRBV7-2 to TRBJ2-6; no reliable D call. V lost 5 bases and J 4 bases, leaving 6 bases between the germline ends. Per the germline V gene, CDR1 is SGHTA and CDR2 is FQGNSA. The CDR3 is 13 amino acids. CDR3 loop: CASSPAGANVLTF. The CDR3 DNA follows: TGTGCCAGCAGCCCCGCCGGGGCCAACGTCCTGACTTTC.

For the CDR3, the DNA is TGTGCCAGCAGCCTCGGACTAGAGGGCTACAATGAGCAGTTCTTC. Its translation: CASSLGLEGYNEQFF. This chain joins TRBV6-4 and TRBJ2-1; 7 bases map to TRBD2. CDR1 MRHNA and CDR2 SNTAGT come from the germline V gene. The CDR3 loop spans 15 amino acids. J gave up 3 bases and V 6 bases, and 8 bases lay outside the gene matches.

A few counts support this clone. CDR3: CAAGGRAYEQYF. CDR3 nucleotide sequence: TGTGCCGCAGGCGGGAGGGCCTACGAGCAGTACTTC. The rearrangement links TRBV6-5 to TRBJ2-7; 9 nucleotides align to TRBD2. Germline assignment: CDR1 MNHEY and CDR2 SVGAGI. The trim removed 11 bases at V and 2 bases at J, leaving 4 bases unmatched. There are 12 residues in the CDR3.

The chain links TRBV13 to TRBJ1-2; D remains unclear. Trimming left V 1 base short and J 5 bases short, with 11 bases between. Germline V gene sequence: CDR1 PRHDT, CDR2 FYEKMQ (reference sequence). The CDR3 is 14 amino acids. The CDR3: CASSLVNNPYGYTF. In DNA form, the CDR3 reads TGTGCCAGCAGCTTAGTTAATAACCCTTATGGCTACACCTTC.

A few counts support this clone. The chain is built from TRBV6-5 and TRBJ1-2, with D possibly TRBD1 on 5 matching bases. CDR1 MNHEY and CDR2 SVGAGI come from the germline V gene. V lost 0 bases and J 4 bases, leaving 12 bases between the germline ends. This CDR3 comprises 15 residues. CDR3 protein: CASSYSEGEGYGYTF. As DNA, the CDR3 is TGTGCCAGCAGTTACTCCGAAGGGGAGGGCTATGGCTACACCTTC.

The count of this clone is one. The CDR3 nucleotides are TGTGCCAGCAGCTTGGCCCTAACCTACAGGGGCAAGATGAACACTGAAGCTTTCTTT. Amino acid sequence: CASSLALTYRGKMNTEAFF. V is TRBV5-6 and J is TRBJ1-1, with TRBD1 identical over 7 bases. Trimming cost V 0 bases and J 0 bases; bases outside gene matches: 14. CDR1 is SGHDT, CDR2 YYEEEE, per germline. The CDR3 covers 19 residues.

Here the CDR3 reads CASSAYTVEYSYEQYF. The CDR3 bases are TGTGCCAGCAGCGCCTACACAGTAGAGTACTCCTACGAGCAGTACTTC. V gene TRBV7-8 combines with J gene TRBJ2-7; D not resolved. Germline CDR1 SGHVS, CDR2 FQNEAQ. The CDR3 sequence is 16 residues long. The V gene lost 5 bases and the J gene lost 0 bases, with 17 bases spanning the gap. Together with reference TRBV7-8 and TRBJ2-7, the CDR3 gives the full variable domain: GAGVSQSPRYKVAKRGQDVALRCDPISGHVSLFWYQQALGQGPEFLTYFQNEAQLDKSGLPSDRFFAERPEGSVSTLKIQRTQQEDSAVYLCASSAYTVEYSYEQYFGPGTRLTVT.

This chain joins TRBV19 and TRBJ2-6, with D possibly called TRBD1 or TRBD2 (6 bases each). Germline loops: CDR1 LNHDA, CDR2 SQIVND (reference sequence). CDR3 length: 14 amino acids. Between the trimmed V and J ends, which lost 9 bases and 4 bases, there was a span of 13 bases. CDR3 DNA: TGTGCCAGGCCAAGGGGGGACGGGGCCAACGTCCTGACTTTC. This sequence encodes CARPRGDGANVLTF.

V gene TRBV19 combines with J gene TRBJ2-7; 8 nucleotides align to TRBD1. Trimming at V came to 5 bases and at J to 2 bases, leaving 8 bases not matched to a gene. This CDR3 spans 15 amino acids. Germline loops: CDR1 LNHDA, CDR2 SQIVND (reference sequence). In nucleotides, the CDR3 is TGTGCCAGTAGTTCAGGACAGGGCAATACCTACGAGCAGTACTTC. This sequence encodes CASSSGQGNTYEQYF.

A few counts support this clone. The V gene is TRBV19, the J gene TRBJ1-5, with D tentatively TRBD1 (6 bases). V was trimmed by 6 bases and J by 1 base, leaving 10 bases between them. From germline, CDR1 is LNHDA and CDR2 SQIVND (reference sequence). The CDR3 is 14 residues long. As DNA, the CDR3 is TGTGCCAGTAGACAGGGAGGGAGCAATCAGCCCCAGCATTTT. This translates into CASRQGGSNQPQHF.

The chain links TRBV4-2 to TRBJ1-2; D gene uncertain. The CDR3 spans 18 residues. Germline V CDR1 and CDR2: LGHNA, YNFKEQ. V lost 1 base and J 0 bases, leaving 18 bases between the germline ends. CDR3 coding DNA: TGTGCCAGCAGCCAAGTTGGGGAGTCAGGATTAGCTAACTATGGCTACACCTTC. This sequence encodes CASSQVGESGLANYGYTF.

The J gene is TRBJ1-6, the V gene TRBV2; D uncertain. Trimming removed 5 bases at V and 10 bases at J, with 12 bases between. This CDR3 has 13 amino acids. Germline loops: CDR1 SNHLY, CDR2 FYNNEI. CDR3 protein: CASSPTDVSPLHF. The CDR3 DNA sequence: TGTGCCAGCAGTCCCACGGACGTATCACCCCTCCACTTT.

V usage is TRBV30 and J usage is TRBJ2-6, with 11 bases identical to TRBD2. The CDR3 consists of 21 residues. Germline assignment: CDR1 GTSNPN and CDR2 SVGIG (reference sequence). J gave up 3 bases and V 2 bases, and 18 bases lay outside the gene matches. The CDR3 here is CAWSLTRILAGGRGGANVLTF. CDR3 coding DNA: TGTGCCTGGAGTTTAACCAGGATTCTAGCGGGAGGTCGTGGTGGGGCCAACGTCCTGACTTTC.

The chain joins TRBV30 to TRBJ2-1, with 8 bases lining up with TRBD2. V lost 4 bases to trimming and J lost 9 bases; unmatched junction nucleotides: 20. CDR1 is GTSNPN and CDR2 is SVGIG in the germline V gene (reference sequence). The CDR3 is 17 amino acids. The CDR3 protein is CAWTPDRFGRAFGEQFF. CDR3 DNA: TGTGCCTGGACCCCCGACAGGTTCGGGAGGGCCTTTGGTGAGCAGTTCTTC. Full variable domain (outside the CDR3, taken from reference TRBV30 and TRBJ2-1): SQTIHQWPATLVQPVGSPLSLECTVEGTSNPNLYWYRQAAGRGLQLLFYSVGIGQISSEVPQNLSASRPQDRQFILSSKKLLLSDSGFYLCAWTPDRFGRAFGEQFFGPGTRLTVL.

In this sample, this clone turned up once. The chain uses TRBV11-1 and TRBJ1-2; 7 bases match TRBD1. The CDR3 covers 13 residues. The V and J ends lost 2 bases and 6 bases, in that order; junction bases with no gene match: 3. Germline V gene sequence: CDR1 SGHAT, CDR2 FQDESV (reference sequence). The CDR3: CASSLTGDDGYTF. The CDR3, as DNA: TGTGCCAGCAGCTTAACAGGGGACGATGGCTACACCTTC.

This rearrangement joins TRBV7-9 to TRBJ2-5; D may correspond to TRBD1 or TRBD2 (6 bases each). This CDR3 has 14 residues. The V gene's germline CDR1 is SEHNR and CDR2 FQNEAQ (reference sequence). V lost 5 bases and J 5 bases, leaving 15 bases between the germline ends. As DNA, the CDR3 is TGTGCCAGCAGCGCTCGAGGGGGGAGGGAGACCCAGTACTTC. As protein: CASSARGGRETQYF.